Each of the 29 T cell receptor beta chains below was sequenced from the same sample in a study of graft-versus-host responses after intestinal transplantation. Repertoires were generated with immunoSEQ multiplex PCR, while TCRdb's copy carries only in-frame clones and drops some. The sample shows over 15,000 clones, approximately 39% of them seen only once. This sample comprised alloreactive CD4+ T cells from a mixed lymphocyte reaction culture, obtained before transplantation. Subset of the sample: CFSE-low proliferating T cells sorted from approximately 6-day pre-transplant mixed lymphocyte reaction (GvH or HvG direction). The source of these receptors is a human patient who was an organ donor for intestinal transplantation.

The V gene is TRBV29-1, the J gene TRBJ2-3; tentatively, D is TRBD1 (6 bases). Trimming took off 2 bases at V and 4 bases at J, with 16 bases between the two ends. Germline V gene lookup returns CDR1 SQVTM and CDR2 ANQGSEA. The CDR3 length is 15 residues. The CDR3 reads CSVEPTGTRSDTQYF. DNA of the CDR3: TGCAGCGTTGAACCCACTGGGACACGGTCAGATACGCAGTATTTT.

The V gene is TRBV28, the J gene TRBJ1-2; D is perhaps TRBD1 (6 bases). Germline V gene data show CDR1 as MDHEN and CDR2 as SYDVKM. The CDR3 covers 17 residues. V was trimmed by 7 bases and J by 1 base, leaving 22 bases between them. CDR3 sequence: CASTIPGQIINNYGYTF. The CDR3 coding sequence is TGTGCCAGCACTATCCCAGGACAGATTATCAATAACTATGGCTACACCTTC.

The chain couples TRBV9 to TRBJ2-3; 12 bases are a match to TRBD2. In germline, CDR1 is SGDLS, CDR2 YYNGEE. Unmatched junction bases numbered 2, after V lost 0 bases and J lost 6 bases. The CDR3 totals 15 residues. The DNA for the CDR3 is TGTGCCAGCAGCGTAGGGCTAGCGGGAGGGGATACGCAGTATTTT. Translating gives CASSVGLAGGDTQYF.

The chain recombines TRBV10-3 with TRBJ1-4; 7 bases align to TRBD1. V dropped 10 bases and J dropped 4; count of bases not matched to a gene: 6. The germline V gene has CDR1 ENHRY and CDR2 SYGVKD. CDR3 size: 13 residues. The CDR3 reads CATRQGLNEKLFF. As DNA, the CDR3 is TGTGCCACCCGACAGGGTCTTAATGAAAAACTGTTTTTT.

CDR3 sequence reads: CASSLQGGQQPQHF. In nucleotides, the CDR3 is TGTGCCAGCAGTCTACAGGGGGGACAGCAGCCCCAGCATTTT. The chain recombines TRBV27 with TRBJ1-5; 8 nucleotides match TRBD1. Germline V gene data show CDR1 as MNHEY and CDR2 as SMNVEV (reference sequence). V shed 5 bases, J shed 7 bases, and the junction held 7 bases outside the gene matches. The CDR3 runs 14 residues.

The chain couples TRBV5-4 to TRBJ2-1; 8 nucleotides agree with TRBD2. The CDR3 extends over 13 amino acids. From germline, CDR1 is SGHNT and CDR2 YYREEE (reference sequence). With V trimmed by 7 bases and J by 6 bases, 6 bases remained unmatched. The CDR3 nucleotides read TGTGCCAGCCAGAAAGCGGGAGTCAATGAGCAGTTCTTC. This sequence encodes CASQKAGVNEQFF.

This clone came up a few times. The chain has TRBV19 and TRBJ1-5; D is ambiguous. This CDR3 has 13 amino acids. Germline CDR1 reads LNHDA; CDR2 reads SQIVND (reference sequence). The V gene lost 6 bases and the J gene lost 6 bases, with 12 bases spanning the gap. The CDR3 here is CASSVGLGQPQHF. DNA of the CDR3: TGTGCCAGTAGCGTAGGTTTGGGTCAGCCCCAGCATTTT. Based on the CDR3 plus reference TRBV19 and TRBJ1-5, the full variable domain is DGGITQSPKYLFRKEGQNVTLSCEQNLNHDAMYWYRQDPGQGLRLIYYSQIVNDFQKGDIAEGYSVSREKKESFPLTVTSAQKNPTAFYLCASSVGLGQPQHFGDGTRLSIL.

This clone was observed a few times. The CDR3 DNA reads TGTGCCAGCAGCCCAGAGACAGGGAAGGCTAGCGGGAGCACAGATACGCAGTATTTT. Translated, it gives CASSPETGKASGSTDTQYF. The chain employs TRBV7-9 and TRBJ2-3, with a possible D match to TRBD2 (8 bases). The V gene lost 5 bases and the J gene lost 0 bases, with 24 bases spanning the gap. The CDR3 is 19 residues long. Looked up from germline, CDR1 is SEHNR and CDR2 is FQNEAQ (reference sequence).

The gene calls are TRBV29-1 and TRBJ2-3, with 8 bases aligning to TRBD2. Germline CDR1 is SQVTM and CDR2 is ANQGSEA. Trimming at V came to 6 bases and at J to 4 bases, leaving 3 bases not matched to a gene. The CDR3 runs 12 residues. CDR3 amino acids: CSVAGGADTQYF. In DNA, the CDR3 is TGCAGCGTCGCCGGGGGGGCAGATACGCAGTATTTT.

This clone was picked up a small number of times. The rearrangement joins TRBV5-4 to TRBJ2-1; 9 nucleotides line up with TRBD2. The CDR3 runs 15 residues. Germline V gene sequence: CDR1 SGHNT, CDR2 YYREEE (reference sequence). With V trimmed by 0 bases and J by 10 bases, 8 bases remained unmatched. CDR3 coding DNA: TGTGCCAGCAGCTTGGCCCTGGCGGGAGGGGGGGAGCAGTTCTTC. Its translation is CASSLALAGGGEQFF.

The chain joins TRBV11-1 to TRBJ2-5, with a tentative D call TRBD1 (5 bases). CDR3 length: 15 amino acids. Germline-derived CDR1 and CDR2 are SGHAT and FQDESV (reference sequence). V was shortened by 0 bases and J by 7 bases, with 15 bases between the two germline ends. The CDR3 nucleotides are TGTGCCAGCAGCTTAGCGGCAGGGCCAGTTGGGACCCAGTACTTC. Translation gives CASSLAAGPVGTQYF.

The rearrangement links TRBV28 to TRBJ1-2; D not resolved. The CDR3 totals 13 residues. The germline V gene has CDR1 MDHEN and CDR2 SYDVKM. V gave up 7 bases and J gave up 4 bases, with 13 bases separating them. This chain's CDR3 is CASTTDRSYGYTF. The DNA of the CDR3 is TGTGCCAGCACCACAGACCGGAGCTATGGCTACACCTTC.

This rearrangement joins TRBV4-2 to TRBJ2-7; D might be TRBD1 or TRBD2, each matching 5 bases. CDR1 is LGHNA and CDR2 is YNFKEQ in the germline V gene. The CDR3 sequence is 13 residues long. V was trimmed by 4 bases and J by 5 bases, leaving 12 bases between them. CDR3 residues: CASSLGEGNEQYF. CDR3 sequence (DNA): TGTGCCAGCAGCCTGGGGGAAGGTAACGAGCAGTACTTC.

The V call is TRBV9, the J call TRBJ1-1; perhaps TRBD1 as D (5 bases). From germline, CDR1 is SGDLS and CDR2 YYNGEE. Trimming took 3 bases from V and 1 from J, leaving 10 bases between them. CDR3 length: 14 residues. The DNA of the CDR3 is TGTGCCAGCAGCGACCGGGACCAGAACACTGAAGCTTTCTTT. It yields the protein CASSDRDQNTEAFF. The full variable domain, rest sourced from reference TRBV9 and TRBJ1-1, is DSGVTQTPKHLITATGQRVTLRCSPRSGDLSVYWYQQSLDQGLQFLIQYYNGEERAKGNILERFSAQQFPDLHSELNLSSLELGDSALYFCASSDRDQNTEAFFGQGTRLTVV.

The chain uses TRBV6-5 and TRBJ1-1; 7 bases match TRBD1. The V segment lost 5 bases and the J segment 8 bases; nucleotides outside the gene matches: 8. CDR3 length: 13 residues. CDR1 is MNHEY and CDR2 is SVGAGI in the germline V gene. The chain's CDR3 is CASSPGTALEAFF. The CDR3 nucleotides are TGTGCCAGCAGTCCTGGGACAGCTCTAGAAGCTTTCTTT.

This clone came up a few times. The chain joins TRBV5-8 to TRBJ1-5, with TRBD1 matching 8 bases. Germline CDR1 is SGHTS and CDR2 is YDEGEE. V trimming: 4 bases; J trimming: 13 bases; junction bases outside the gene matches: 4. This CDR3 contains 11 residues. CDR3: CASSLDRAQHF. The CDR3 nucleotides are TGTGCCAGCAGCCTGGACAGGGCTCAGCATTTT.

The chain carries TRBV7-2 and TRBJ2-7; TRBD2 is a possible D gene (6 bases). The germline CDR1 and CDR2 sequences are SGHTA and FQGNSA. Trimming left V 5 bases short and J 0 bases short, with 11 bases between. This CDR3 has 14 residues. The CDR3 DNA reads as TGTGCCAGCAGCCCGGAGGGTAGCTCCTACGAGCAGTACTTC. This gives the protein CASSPEGSSYEQYF.

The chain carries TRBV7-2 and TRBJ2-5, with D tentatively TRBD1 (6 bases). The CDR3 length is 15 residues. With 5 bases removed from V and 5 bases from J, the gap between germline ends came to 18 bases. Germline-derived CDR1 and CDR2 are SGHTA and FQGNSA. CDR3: CASSLTSGVGETQYF. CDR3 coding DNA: TGTGCCAGCAGCCTAACTTCAGGGGTGGGTGAGACCCAGTACTTC.

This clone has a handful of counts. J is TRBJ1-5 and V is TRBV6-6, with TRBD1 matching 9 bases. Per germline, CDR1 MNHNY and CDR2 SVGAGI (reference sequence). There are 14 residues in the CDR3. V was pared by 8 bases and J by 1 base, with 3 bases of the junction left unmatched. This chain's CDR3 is CASYGTGSNQPQHF. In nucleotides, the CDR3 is TGTGCCAGCTATGGGACAGGGAGCAATCAGCCCCAGCATTTT.

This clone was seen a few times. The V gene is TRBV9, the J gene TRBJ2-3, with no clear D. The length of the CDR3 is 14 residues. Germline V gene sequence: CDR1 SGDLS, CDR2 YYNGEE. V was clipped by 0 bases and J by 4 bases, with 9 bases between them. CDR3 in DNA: TGTGCCAGCAGCGTAGGCGGTCGGGCAGATACGCAGTATTTT. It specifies CASSVGGRADTQYF.

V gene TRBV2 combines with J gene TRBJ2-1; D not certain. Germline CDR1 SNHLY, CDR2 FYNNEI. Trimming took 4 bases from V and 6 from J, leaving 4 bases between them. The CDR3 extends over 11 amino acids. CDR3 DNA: TGTGCCAGCAGTGTGTTCAATGAGCAGTTCTTC. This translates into CASSVFNEQFF.

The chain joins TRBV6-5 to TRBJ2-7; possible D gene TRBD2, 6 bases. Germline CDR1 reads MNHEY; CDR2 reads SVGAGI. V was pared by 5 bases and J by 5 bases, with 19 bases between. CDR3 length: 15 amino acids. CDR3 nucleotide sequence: TGTGCCAGCAGTCCCAAGGCGCTAGCGTACCACGAGCAGTACTTC. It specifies CASSPKALAYHEQYF.

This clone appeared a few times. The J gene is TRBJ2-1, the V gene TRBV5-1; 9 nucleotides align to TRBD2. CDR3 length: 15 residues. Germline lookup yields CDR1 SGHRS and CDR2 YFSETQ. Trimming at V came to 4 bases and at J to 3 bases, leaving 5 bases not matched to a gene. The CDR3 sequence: CASSPLTSGYNEQFF. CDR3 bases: TGCGCCAGCAGCCCGCTGACTAGCGGCTACAATGAGCAGTTCTTC.

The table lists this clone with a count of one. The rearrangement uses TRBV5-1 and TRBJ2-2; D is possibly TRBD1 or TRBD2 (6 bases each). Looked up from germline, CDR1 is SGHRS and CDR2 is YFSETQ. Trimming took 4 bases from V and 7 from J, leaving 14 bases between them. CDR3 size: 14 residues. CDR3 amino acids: CASSAYREVGELFF. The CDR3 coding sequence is TGCGCCAGCAGCGCTTACAGGGAGGTCGGGGAGCTGTTTTTT.

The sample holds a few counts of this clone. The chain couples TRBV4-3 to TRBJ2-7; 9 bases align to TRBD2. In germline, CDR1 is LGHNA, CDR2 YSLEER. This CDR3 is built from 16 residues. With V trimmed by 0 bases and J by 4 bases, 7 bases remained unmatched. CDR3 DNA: TGCGCCAGCAGCCAAGATTGGGGACTAGCCGGGTACGAGCAGTACTTC. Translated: CASSQDWGLAGYEQYF.

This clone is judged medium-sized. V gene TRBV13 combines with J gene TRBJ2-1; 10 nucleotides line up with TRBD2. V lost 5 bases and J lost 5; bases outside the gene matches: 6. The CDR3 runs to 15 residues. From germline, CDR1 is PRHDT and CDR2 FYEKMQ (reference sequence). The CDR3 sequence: CASSSGLADNNEQFF. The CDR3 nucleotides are TGTGCCAGCAGCAGCGGACTAGCGGACAACAATGAGCAGTTCTTC.

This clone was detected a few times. The CDR3 DNA follows: TGTGCCAGCACCGTCGGCGGGCATTCCTACGAGCAGTACTTC. This translates into CASTVGGHSYEQYF. The chain links TRBV6-1 to TRBJ2-7, with D tentatively TRBD2 (5 bases). V lost 7 bases to trimming and J lost 1 base, with 14 bases between them. Germline V CDR1 and CDR2: MNHNS, SASEGT. The CDR3 is 14 amino acids.

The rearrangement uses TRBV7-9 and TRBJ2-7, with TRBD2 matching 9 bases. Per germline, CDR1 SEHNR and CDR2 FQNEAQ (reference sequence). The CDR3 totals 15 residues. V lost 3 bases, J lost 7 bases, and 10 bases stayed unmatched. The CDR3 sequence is CASSLVAGDPSEQYF. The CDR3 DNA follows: TGTGCCAGCAGCTTGGTAGCGGGGGATCCTTCGGAGCAGTACTTC.

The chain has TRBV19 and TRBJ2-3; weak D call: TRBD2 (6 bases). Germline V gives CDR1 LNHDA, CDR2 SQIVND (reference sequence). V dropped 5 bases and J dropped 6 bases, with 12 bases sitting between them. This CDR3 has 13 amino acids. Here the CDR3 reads CASSLTSVDTQYF. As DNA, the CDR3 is TGTGCCAGTAGTCTGACTAGTGTGGATACGCAGTATTTT.